Each of the 5 T cell receptor beta chains below was sequenced from the same sample in a study of blood T cell repertoires in COVID-19. Data came from immunoSEQ multiplex PCR; TCRdb stores just in-frame clones and leaves some out. The sample holds around 43,000 clones, 70% to 90% seen once. Material for sequencing was peripheral blood. These receptors originate from a human donor in a cohort sampled during active COVID-19.

The chain recombines TRBV5-4 with TRBJ2-3; D uncertain. V lost 4 bases and J 4 bases, leaving 16 bases between the germline ends. Germline V lookup: CDR1 SGHNT, CDR2 YYREEE (reference sequence). The CDR3 has 15 amino acids. The CDR3 DNA is TGTGCCAGCAGCCCCCGTGCGAGTTTAGCAGATACGCAGTATTTT. This encodes CASSPRASLADTQYF.

V gene TRBV7-8 combines with J gene TRBJ2-5; D is possibly TRBD1 (6 bases). V was cut by 4 bases and J by 5 bases, with 17 bases left in between. The CDR3 loop spans 15 amino acids. The germline gives CDR1 SGHVS, CDR2 FQNEAQ. The CDR3 coding sequence is TGTGCCAGCAGCTCTACCTTGACAGGAGGCGAGACCCAGTACTTC. It translates to CASSSTLTGGETQYF. Complete variable domain (other parts from reference TRBV7-8 and TRBJ2-5): GAGVSQSPRYKVAKRGQDVALRCDPISGHVSLFWYQQALGQGPEFLTYFQNEAQLDKSGLPSDRFFAERPEGSVSTLKIQRTQQEDSAVYLCASSSTLTGGETQYFGPGTRLLVL.

The gene calls are TRBV5-1 and TRBJ2-1, with D maybe TRBD2 (5 bases). Trimming cost V 7 bases and J 5 bases, with 13 bases left between them. CDR1 SGHRS and CDR2 YFSETQ come from the germline V gene. This CDR3 region has 13 residues. Here the CDR3 reads CASSRGSNNEQFF. DNA of the CDR3: TGCGCCAGCTCCCGGGGAAGCAACAATGAGCAGTTCTTC.

V and J are TRBV3-1 (or the pseudogene TRBV3-2) and TRBJ1-1; a possible D gene is TRBD1 (5 bases). Per germline, CDR1 LGHDT and CDR2 YNNKEL (reference sequence). The CDR3 contains 13 residues. V was shortened by 3 bases and J by 5 bases, with 10 bases between the two germline ends. CDR3 loop: CASSQSGGTEAFF. For the CDR3, the DNA is TGTGCCAGCAGCCAGTCGGGGGGAACTGAAGCTTTCTTT.

This chain joins TRBV29-1 and TRBJ1-2, with 8 bases identical to TRBD1. The trim removed 3 bases at V and 8 bases at J, leaving 8 bases unmatched. Germline V gives CDR1 SQVTM, CDR2 ANQGSEA. The CDR3 length is 13 residues. The CDR3 nucleotides are TGCAGCGTTGATGGGGCAGGGGGCATCGGCTACACCTTC. Translating it yields CSVDGAGGIGYTF.